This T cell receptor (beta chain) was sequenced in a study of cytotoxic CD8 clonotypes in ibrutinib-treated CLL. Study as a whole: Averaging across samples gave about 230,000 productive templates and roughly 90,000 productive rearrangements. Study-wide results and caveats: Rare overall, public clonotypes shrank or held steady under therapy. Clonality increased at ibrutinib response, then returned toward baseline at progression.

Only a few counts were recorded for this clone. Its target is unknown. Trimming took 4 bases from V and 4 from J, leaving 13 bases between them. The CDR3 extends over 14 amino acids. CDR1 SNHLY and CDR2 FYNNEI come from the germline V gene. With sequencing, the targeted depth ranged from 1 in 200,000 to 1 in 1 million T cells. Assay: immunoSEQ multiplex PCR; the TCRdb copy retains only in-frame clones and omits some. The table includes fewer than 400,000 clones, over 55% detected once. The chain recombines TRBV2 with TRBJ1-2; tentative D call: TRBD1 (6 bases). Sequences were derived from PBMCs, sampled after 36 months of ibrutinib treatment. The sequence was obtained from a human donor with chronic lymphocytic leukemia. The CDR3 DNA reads TGTGCCAGCAGTGCGGGGGGCGGCGGCTATGGCTACACCTTC. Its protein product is CASSAGGGGYGYTF.